Listed below are T cell receptor beta chains from one sample, sequenced in a study of siplizumab effects on memory and regulatory T cells. Generated by immunoSEQ multiplex PCR, the TCRdb table keeps only in-frame clones and is missing some. The top ten hold approximately 0.71% of the sample, which has more than 85,000 clones, around 92% seen once. Sequencing was carried out using Tregs sorted from blood. These receptors were taken from a human donor in good health. CDR3s include the opening cysteine and the closing phenylalanine or tryptophan. D genes are given only for firm matches. Expanded clones are given a class, and other clones once, few, many or no size at all.

>TRBV13|-|TRBJ2-5|-
CASSPAGVETQYF
TGTGCCAGCAGCCCCGCGGGCGTAGAGACCCAGTACTTC
>TRBV10-2|-|TRBJ2-3|-
CASRGAGQDTQYF
TGCGCCAGCAGGGGCGCAGGGCAAGATACGCAGTATTTT
>TRBV6-5|TRBD1|TRBJ2-1|-
CASGLRGREQFF
TGTGCCAGCGGCCTTAGGGGGCGCGAGCAGTTCTTC
>TRBV6-6|-|TRBJ2-7|-
CEGGRAFEQYF
TGTGAGGGGGGGAGGGCCTTCGAGCAGTACTTC
>TRBV28|-|TRBJ1-1|-
CASSLGRGNTEAFF
TGTGCCAGCAGTTTGGGGAGGGGAAACACTGAAGCTTTCTTT
>TRBV21-1|-|TRBJ2-4|-
CASSKRRLIKGKNIQYF
TGTGCCAGCAGCAAAAGACGGTTGATAAAGGGCAAAAACATTCAGTACTTC
>TRBV2|-|TRBJ1-2|few
CASSLDSNYGYTF
TGTGCCAGCAGCCTTGACAGTAACTATGGCTACACCTTC
>TRBV7-9|-|TRBJ2-7|-
CASSLVHEQYF
TGTGCCAGCAGCTTAGTACACGAGCAGTACTTC
>TRBV6-4|-|TRBJ1-1|once
CASTKISGSLNTEAFF
TGTGCCAGCACCAAAATCTCGGGGTCTTTGAACACTGAAGCTTTCTTT
>TRBV6-1|TRBD1|TRBJ2-1|-
CASNLDRDDEQFF
TGTGCCAGCAACCTGGACAGGGACGATGAGCAGTTCTTC
>TRBV7-3|TRBD2|TRBJ2-7|-
CASSLTWTSGRENEQYF
TGTGCCAGCAGCTTAACATGGACTAGCGGGAGGGAAAACGAGCAGTACTTC
>TRBV11-2|TRBD2|TRBJ2-3|-
CASSYQLAATDTQYF
TGTGCCAGCAGCTATCAGCTAGCGGCCACAGATACGCAGTATTTT
>TRBV5-1|TRBD1|TRBJ2-2|-
CASSGQTGPGELFF
TGCGCCAGCAGCGGCCAGACAGGGCCCGGGGAGCTGTTTTTT
>TRBV4-2|TRBD2|TRBJ2-3|-
CASSSSGSGVTGQYF
TGTGCCAGCAGCTCAAGCGGGAGTGGGGTCACGGGGCAGTATTTT
>TRBV20-1|-|TRBJ1-4|-
CSAEDEKLFF
TGCAGTGCAGAAGATGAAAAACTGTTTTTT
>TRBV21-1|-|TRBJ2-7|-
CASRYGVSYEQYF
TGTGCCAGCAGATATGGGGTTTCCTACGAGCAGTACTTC
>TRBV18|TRBD1|TRBJ1-5|-
CASSPGTGTQPQHF
TGTGCCAGCTCACCCGGGACAGGGACTCAGCCCCAGCATTTT
>TRBV5-1|-|TRBJ1-1|-
CASSLDRYTEAFF
TGCGCCAGCAGCTTGGATAGATACACTGAAGCTTTCTTT
>TRBV11-2|-|TRBJ2-4|once
CASSLVARGAKNIQYF
TGTGCCAGCAGCTTAGTGGCCAGGGGTGCCAAAAACATTCAGTACTTC
>TRBV19|TRBD2|TRBJ2-5|once
CASTQTIAGGRETQYF
TGTGCCAGTACTCAAACAATAGCGGGAGGACGAGAGACCCAGTACTTC
>TRBV27|TRBD2|TRBJ2-2|-
CASRSPGGGGELFF
TGTGCCAGCAGGTCCCCTGGGGGGGGCGGGGAGCTGTTTTTT
>TRBV30|-|TRBJ2-5|-
CAWSRTKPGTQYF
TGTGCCTGGAGCAGGACTAAACCGGGGACCCAGTACTTC
>TRBV6-1|-|TRBJ2-7|-
CASRFGQTSYEQYF
TGTGCCAGCAGATTCGGACAGACCTCCTACGAGCAGTACTTC
>TRBV5-4|-|TRBJ1-1|-
CASSLDGGQLRNTEAFF
TGTGCCAGCAGCTTGGATGGGGGGCAGTTAAGAAACACTGAAGCTTTCTTT
>TRBV28|-|TRBJ2-2|-
CASRDSNTGELFF
TGTGCCAGCAGGGACAGCAACACCGGGGAGCTGTTTTTT
>TRBV5-1|TRBD1|TRBJ1-2|-
CASSPRGTGGSSYTF
TGCGCCAGCAGCCCGCGCGGGACAGGGGGCAGTAGCTACACCTTC
>TRBV5-6|-|TRBJ2-7|-
CASSLARISGDYEQYF
TGTGCCAGCAGCTTGGCCCGGATAAGCGGCGATTACGAGCAGTACTTC
>TRBV11-1|-|TRBJ2-1|-
CASSPRNEQFF
TGTGCCAGCAGCCCCAGGAATGAGCAGTTCTTC
>TRBV6-6|TRBD1|TRBJ1-5|-
CASSYSTGNQPQHF
TGTGCCAGCAGTTACTCGACAGGGAATCAGCCCCAGCATTTT
>TRBV25-1|-|TRBJ2-7|-
CASSDGSLYEQYF
TGTGCCAGCAGTGACGGAAGCCTTTACGAGCAGTACTTC
>TRBV20-1|-|TRBJ2-7|-
CSALGNYEQYF
TGCAGTGCTCTCGGGAATTACGAGCAGTACTTC
>TRBV28|-|TRBJ1-1|-
CASRSVIMTEAFF
TGTGCCAGCAGGTCAGTTATTATGACTGAAGCTTTCTTT
>TRBV9|-|TRBJ2-2|once
CASSVGADNTGELFF
TGTGCCAGCAGCGTAGGGGCAGATAACACCGGGGAGCTGTTTTTT
>TRBV7-9|TRBD2|TRBJ2-1|-
CASSVAGGPVDEQFF
TGTGCCAGCAGCGTAGCGGGAGGGCCGGTGGATGAGCAGTTCTTC
>TRBV11-2|TRBD2|TRBJ2-1|-
CASTKKGLAVYNEQFF
TGTGCCAGCACCAAAAAAGGACTAGCGGTCTACAATGAGCAGTTCTTC
>TRBV5-6|-|TRBJ1-1|-
CASRSQTGEAFF
TGTGCCAGCAGGTCACAGACAGGAGAAGCTTTCTTT
>TRBV9|TRBD1|TRBJ2-7|-
CASSKEQGFSYEQYF
TGTGCCAGCAGCAAAGAACAGGGGTTCTCCTACGAGCAGTACTTC
>TRBV9|-|TRBJ2-1|-
CASSVGPREPYNEQFF
TGTGCCAGCAGCGTAGGGCCCCGGGAGCCCTACAATGAGCAGTTCTTC
>TRBV5-1|TRBD2|TRBJ2-4|-
CASSPLTGGYGNIQYF
TGCGCCAGCAGCCCTTTGACGGGAGGGTATGGAAACATTCAGTACTTC
>TRBV29-1|-|TRBJ2-5|-
CSAQIVQVETQYF
TGCAGCGCACAGATAGTACAGGTCGAGACCCAGTACTTC
>TRBV5-1|-|TRBJ2-7|-
CASRRDLYEQYF
TGCGCCAGCAGAAGGGACCTCTACGAGCAGTACTTC